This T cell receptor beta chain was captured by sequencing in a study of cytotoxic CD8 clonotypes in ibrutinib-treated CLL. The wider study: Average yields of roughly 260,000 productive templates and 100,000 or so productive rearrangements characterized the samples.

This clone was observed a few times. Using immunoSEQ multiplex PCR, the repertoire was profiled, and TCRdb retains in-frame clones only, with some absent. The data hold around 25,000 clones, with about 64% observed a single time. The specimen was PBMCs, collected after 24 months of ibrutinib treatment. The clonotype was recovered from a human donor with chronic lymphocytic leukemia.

The chain's CDR3 is CASSFGTGGVSPLHF. DNA of the CDR3: TGTGCCAGCAGCTTTGGGACAGGGGGCGTTTCACCCCTCCACTTT. J is TRBJ1-6 and V is TRBV5-6; 12 bases map to TRBD1. This CDR3 region has 15 residues. Germline lookup yields CDR1 SGHDT and CDR2 YYEEEE. V dropped 2 bases and J dropped 9; count of bases not matched to a gene: 3.